This entry describes one T cell receptor beta chain. Assay: immunoSEQ multiplex PCR; the TCRdb copy retains only in-frame clones and omits some. The sample shows more than 50,000 clones, almost 95% of them seen only once. The data derive from a study of OX40 agonist ivuxolimab in advanced cancers. The sequences come from CD4+ or CD8+ T cells sorted from blood, collected in a trial of the OX40 agonist ivuxolimab. The sequence was collected from an adult with an advanced solid tumor such as melanoma, head and neck, liver or kidney cancer.

CDR3 protein: CTSSRSGSEDEQYF. The CDR3 DNA sequence: TGCACCAGCAGCCGGAGCGGGAGTGAAGACGAGCAGTACTTC. V gene TRBV1 combines with J gene TRBJ2-7; the D segment call TRBD2 is taken from the table without a DNA check. TRBV1 is classified as a pseudogene. The CDR3 is 14 residues long.